Listed below are T cell receptor beta chains from one sample, sequenced in a study of blood T cells in healthy people across ages. Via MiXCR, TCRdb re-called the 5' RACE reads, giving one row per CDR3 protein. The data show 800,000 to 900,000 distinct CDR3 sequences, 62% seen once. The source material was blood. Receptors originate from a man younger than 45 in good health. Both conserved end residues are part of each CDR3. D genes are given only for firm matches. Clone size is not always given. Where it is, it says once, few, many or a class for expanded clones.

abundance	d_gene	j_gene	v_gene	CDR3nt	CDR3aa
NA	TRBD2	TRBJ2-1	TRBV20-1	TGCAGTGCTAGAGTAGCGGGGGCCTACAATGAGCAGTTCTTC	CSARVAGAYNEQFF
NA	NA	TRBJ2-3	TRBV6-6	TGTGCCAGCAGTTACTCATCAGAGTACACAGATACGCAGTATTTT	CASSYSSEYTDTQYF
NA	NA	TRBJ2-5	TRBV29-1	TGCAGCGTTAGGATAGGTACCCAAGAGACCCAGTACTTC	CSVRIGTQETQYF
few	TRBD1	TRBJ2-6	TRBV10-3	TGTGCCATCAGTGAGTTACAGGGGGACTCTGGGGCCAACGTCCTGACTTTC	CAISELQGDSGANVLTF
once	TRBD2	TRBJ2-1	TRBV5-1	TGCGCCAGCAGCGTCGGGAGGGGGGCTGGATACAATGAGCAGTTCTTC	CASSVGRGAGYNEQFF
few	NA	TRBJ2-7	TRBV5-6	TGTGCCAGCAGCCGGACCGGGACGAACTACGAGCAGTACTTC	CASSRTGTNYEQYF
NA	NA	TRBJ1-2	TRBV9	TGTGCCAGCAGCGTAGACGGTGGGGATGGCTACACCTTC	CASSVDGGDGYTF
NA	NA	TRBJ2-7	TRBV7-8	TGTGCCAGCAGCTTAGGGCCAGATCTTTCCTACGAGCAGTACTTC	CASSLGPDLSYEQYF
NA	TRBD1	TRBJ1-2	TRBV7-2	TGTGCCAGCAGCCGACAGGGGATTGATGGCTACACCTTC	CASSRQGIDGYTF
few	NA	TRBJ2-4	TRBV7-3	TGTGCCAGCAGTTCGGAACCCGGACAGCACAAAAACATTCAGTACTTC	CASSSEPGQHKNIQYF
NA	NA	TRBJ2-7	TRBV11-2	TGTGCCAGCAGCTTAGACCGGGTTCCGGGCCACGAGCAGTACTTC	CASSLDRVPGHEQYF
NA	TRBD2	TRBJ2-5	TRBV6-6	TGTGCCAGCAGTCCAGGACTAGCGATGGGGGAGACCCAGTACTTC	CASSPGLAMGETQYF
NA	NA	TRBJ1-2	TRBV29-1	TGCAGCGTTGAAGGGCCCTATGGCTACACCTTC	CSVEGPYGYTF
few	NA	TRBJ1-2	TRBV15	TGTGCCACCAGCAGACCCCATGGACTAGCGAACTATGGCTACACCTTC	CATSRPHGLANYGYTF
NA	NA	TRBJ2-3	TRBV6-5	TGTGCCAGCACCAGCGCCCGTTCCTCTGAGCGTGATACGCAGTATTTT	CASTSARSSERDTQYF
NA	TRBD1	TRBJ2-4	TRBV9	TGTGCCAGCAGCGTACCCCTTGGGCGGACAGGGTTAAACATTCAGTACTTC	CASSVPLGRTGLNIQYF
many	NA	TRBJ1-2	TRBV7-9	TGTGCCAGCAGCCGTTCCGATCGGGGGCTGGGCTATGGCTACACCTTC	CASSRSDRGLGYGYTF
few	TRBD2	TRBJ2-1	TRBV7-2	TGTGCCAGCAGCATATTAGCGGGGCCCAATGAGCAGTTCTTC	CASSILAGPNEQFF
NA	NA	TRBJ2-7	TRBV20-1	TGCAGTGCTAGAGATAAGGTTAACGAGCAGTACTTC	CSARDKVNEQYF
NA	TRBD1	TRBJ2-7	TRBV28	TGTGCCGCCAGCAGTTCGGACAGGGGAAGCGAGCAGTACTTC	CAASSSDRGSEQYF
NA	NA	TRBJ2-6	TRBV6-1	TGTGCCAGCAGTCAAGGGAACCCAGCTCTGGGGGCCAACGTCCTGACTTTC	CASSQGNPALGANVLTF
NA	TRBD2	TRBJ2-7	TRBV20-1	TGCAGTGAGCAGGGACTAGCGGGGGGGCTGAGCTCCTACAATGAGCAGTACTTC	CSEQGLAGGLSSYNEQYF
NA	NA	TRBJ2-5	TRBV29-1	TGCAGCGGGATCGGGAGTTCGACTTTGGGGGAGACCCAGTACTTC	CSGIGSSTLGETQYF
NA	NA	TRBJ1-1	TRBV5-5	TGTGCCAGCAGCTTATCCCCTCGGACACGGATCACTGAAGCTTTCTTT	CASSLSPRTRITEAFF
NA	TRBD2	TRBJ2-7	TRBV13	TGTGCCAGCAGCTCCCGGGACTACTCCTACGAGCAGTACTTC	CASSSRDYSYEQYF
few	TRBD2	TRBJ2-7	TRBV29-1	TGCAGCGTGGCCGGACTAGCGGGAGGCGAGCAGTACTTC	CSVAGLAGGEQYF
once	TRBD2	TRBJ2-4	TRBV7-2	TGTGCCAGCACCCTTGGGGGGGATTTCAGGGAGCAGTACTTC	CASTLGGDFREQYF
NA	NA	TRBJ2-3	TRBV4-1	TGCGCCAGCAGCCAAACCCATAGCACAGATACGCAGTATTTT	CASSQTHSTDTQYF
few	NA	TRBJ2-5	TRBV9	TGTGCCAGCAGCGTCGACCCGGGAGAGACCCAGTACTTC	CASSVDPGETQYF
NA	NA	TRBJ2-7	TRBV7-2	TGTGCCAGCAGCTTCCCGAGGCAGGGGGGTTACGAGCAGTACTTC	CASSFPRQGGYEQYF
NA	TRBD1	TRBJ1-4	TRBV7-8	TGTGCCAGCAGCCAGAGACAGGGTCGGGGCGAAAAACTGTTTTTT	CASSQRQGRGEKLFF
once	NA	TRBJ1-5	TRBV4-3	TGCGCCAGCAGCCAAGAGTGGCAGAGAAGCAATCAGCCCCAGCATTTT	CASSQEWQRSNQPQHF
NA	NA	TRBJ2-5	TRBV4-2	TGTGCCAGCAGCCAAGTGGCGGGTCTCACAGGGCACATTGAGACCCAGTACTTC	CASSQVAGLTGHIETQYF
NA	TRBD2	TRBJ2-1	TRBV5-1	TGCGCCAGCAGCGAGGCCAGCGGGGCCTGCAATGAGCAGTTCTTC	CASSEASGACNEQFF
few	NA	TRBJ2-4	TRBV29-1	TGCAGCGTTGATGGGGCCAAAAACATTCAGTACTTC	CSVDGAKNIQYF
NA	NA	TRBJ2-1	TRBV6-2/TRBV6-3	TGTGCCAGCAGTTACTCGTCAGGGGGGCTCAATGAGCAGTTCTTC	CASSYSSGGLNEQFF
NA	NA	TRBJ2-7	TRBV6-2/TRBV6-3	TGTGCCAGCAGTCCGGACGGCATAAGCTCCTACGAGCAGTACTTC	CASSPDGISSYEQYF
few	TRBD1	TRBJ2-3	TRBV25-1	TGTGCCAGCAGTCCCGGACAGGCCACAGATACGCAGTATTTT	CASSPGQATDTQYF
NA	TRBD2	TRBJ2-1	TRBV4-1	TGCGCCAGCAGCCCCGGGAGGGACCCTTACAATGAGCAGTTCTTC	CASSPGRDPYNEQFF
NA	TRBD2	TRBJ2-3	TRBV20-1	TGCAGTGCTAGAGATCTTAGCGGGGGGGCCCACACAGATACGCAGTATTTT	CSARDLSGGAHTDTQYF
NA	NA	TRBJ2-7	TRBV2	TGTGCCAGCAGTGAAGTCCGAGCGGCGAGATACAATGAGCAGTACTTC	CASSEVRAARYNEQYF
once	NA	TRBJ1-2	TRBV6-5	TGTGCCAGCAGTTACGAGTCATTGGAGGGAAACTATGGCTACACCTTC	CASSYESLEGNYGYTF
NA	NA	TRBJ2-3	TRBV29-1	TGCAGTGAGGGGCAGGGGACCGCAGATACGCAGTATTTT	CSEGQGTADTQYF
few	TRBD1	TRBJ2-1	TRBV4-3	TGCGCCAGCAGCCAGGGGACAGGGCTCTACAATGAGCAGTTCTTC	CASSQGTGLYNEQFF
NA	TRBD1	TRBJ2-7	TRBV10-3	TGTGCCATCAGTGAGTCGGGACAGGGCCCCTACGAGCAGTACTTC	CAISESGQGPYEQYF
NA	NA	TRBJ1-4	TRBV12-3/TRBV12-4	TGTGCCAGCAGCCCCCAGATTGAAAAACTGTTTTTT	CASSPQIEKLFF
NA	NA	TRBJ2-5	TRBV11-2	TGTGCCAGCAGCCGGAGGCCGGGGGTCCAAGAGACCCAGTACTTC	CASSRRPGVQETQYF
NA	NA	TRBJ1-5	TRBV20-1	TGCAGTGCCCTTGGGGGGACACCCCTTAGCAATCAGCCCCAGCATTTT	CSALGGTPLSNQPQHF
NA	NA	TRBJ2-7	TRBV7-2	TGTGCCAGCAGCACCTTGGGGGCCGTCTCCTACGAGCAGTACTTC	CASSTLGAVSYEQYF
NA	NA	TRBJ2-1	TRBV28	TGTGCCAGCAGTTTGGAGACCCTGAGCTCCTACAATGAGCAGTTCTTC	CASSLETLSSYNEQFF
few	TRBD2	TRBJ2-7	TRBV27	TGTGCCAGCAAACTAAAGCGGGGGGACTCCTACGAGCAGTACTTC	CASKLKRGDSYEQYF
NA	NA	TRBJ2-7	TRBV20-1	TGCAGTGCTAGAGAGGTGGGGAGAAGGACCTTCGGGGGAGGAGAGCAGTACTTC	CSAREVGRRTFGGGEQYF
few	TRBD2	TRBJ2-1	TRBV7-2	TGTGCCAGCAGCTTAGTGCTAGCGGGGACCCATGAGCAGTTCTTC	CASSLVLAGTHEQFF
NA	NA	TRBJ1-1	TRBV7-9	TGTGCCAGCAGCCGCCCCGACTTAGGGGCTTTCTTT	CASSRPDLGAFF
NA	TRBD2	TRBJ2-1	TRBV7-9	TGTGCCAGCAGCTTAGTAGGCGGGGGGGCCTACAATGAGCAGTTCTTC	CASSLVGGGAYNEQFF